This T cell receptor beta chain was captured in a study of identifying expanded T cells in peripheral blood. Study findings and constraints: Over approximately two and four weeks, about 15 and 18 clones changed, versus around 1.3 between replicates.

Trimming took off 0 bases at V and 4 bases at J, with 10 bases between the two ends. Germline-derived CDR1 and CDR2 are SGHKS and YYEKEE (reference sequence). This CDR3 spans 15 amino acids. About this clone: Its antigen remains unknown.

Assay: immunoSEQ multiplex PCR; the TCRdb copy retains only in-frame clones and omits some. The sample has around 60,000 clones; approximately 83% are singletons. Source material: blood. This chain uses TRBV5-5 with TRBJ2-2; possibly TRBD2 for D (6 bases). The TCR originated in a person between 18 and 75 years old in good health. CDR3 sequence reads: CASSLGSGSTGELFF. As DNA, the CDR3 is TGTGCCAGCAGCTTGGGGTCCGGGAGCACCGGGGAGCTGTTTTTT.